These T cell receptor beta chains were read from a single sample in a study of vaccination and CD4 T cells after COVID-19. TCRdb recomputed calls from the PCR reads with MiXCR, one row per CDR3 protein. The table has fewer than 4,500 distinct CDR3 sequences, around two fifths seen once. Their cognate antigens are unknown. The sequencing input was CD4+ T cells from blood, cultured in vitro. These receptors were collected from a human donor who had recovered from COVID-19. The CDR3 runs from the conserved cysteine through the conserved F or W. Each record gives: clone size, J gene, V gene, D gene, CDR3 DNA, CDR3 protein. A D gene is named only where the DNA matches it firmly. Part of the rows lack a size; the others show once, few, many or a class for expanded clones.

>-|TRBJ2-1|TRBV24-1|-
TGTGCCACCAGTGTCGGTAGCGGCCTCCCGGAGGAGCAGTTCTTC
CATSVGSGLPEEQFF
>few|TRBJ2-3|TRBV10-3|TRBD2
TGTGCCATCAGTGTTCGGGGGGGATCACCTAGCACAGATACGCAGTATTTT
CAISVRGGSPSTDTQYF
>-|TRBJ2-5|TRBV9|-
TGTGCCAGCAGCGTAGCGACGGCGTACCAAGAGACCCAGTACTTC
CASSVATAYQETQYF
>-|TRBJ2-7|TRBV4-2|-
TGTGCCAGCAGCCAAGAACCCACAGGGTCCTTTCGCGAGCAGTACTTC
CASSQEPTGSFREQYF
>-|TRBJ1-5|TRBV6-1|-
TGTGCCAGCAGCACAGGGAAGGCGCCCCAGCATTTT
CASSTGKAPQHF
>few|TRBJ2-5|TRBV7-2|-
TGTGCCAGCAGCTTAGGCCTACACCAAGAGACCCAGTACTTC
CASSLGLHQETQYF
>-|TRBJ2-7|TRBV7-2|-
TGTGCCAGCAGCTTTCTAGCGACTGCTTCCTACGAGCAGTACTTC
CASSFLATASYEQYF
>-|TRBJ1-1|TRBV12-3/TRBV12-4|-
TGTGCCAGCAGTTTAGTAACTTCGAACACTGAAGCTTTCTTT
CASSLVTSNTEAFF
>-|TRBJ1-1|TRBV5-6|-
TGTGCCAGCAGCTACGCCGGGACCCCATTCTTT
CASSYAGTPFF
>-|TRBJ2-3|TRBV5-1|TRBD1
TGCGCCAGCAGCCATGGACAGGGGTCGTCAGATACGCAGTATTTT
CASSHGQGSSDTQYF
>few|TRBJ2-7|TRBV7-2|-
TGTGCCAGCAGCTTAGGCAGGGTCCCCTACGAGCAGTACTTC
CASSLGRVPYEQYF
>-|TRBJ1-2|TRBV27|TRBD1
TGTGCCAGCAGTGGGACAGGAGCATCTAACTATGGCTACACCTTC
CASSGTGASNYGYTF
>-|TRBJ2-7|TRBV19|-
TGTGCCAGCCGGCGGAGACATCCAGACTACGAGCAGTACTTC
CASRRRHPDYEQYF
>-|TRBJ2-7|TRBV28|TRBD2
TGTGCCAGCAGTTCTGGGGGGGTTACGGGAACTTACGAGCAGTACTTC
CASSSGGVTGTYEQYF
>once|TRBJ2-7|TRBV10-3|TRBD1
TGTGCCATCAGAGCAGGGACAGGGGGCAACGAGCAGTACTTC
CAIRAGTGGNEQYF
>-|TRBJ2-3|TRBV24-1|-
TGTGCCACCAGTAAGGCAGGGTCAGATACGCAGTATTTT
CATSKAGSDTQYF
>few|TRBJ2-7|TRBV7-3|-
TGTGCCAGCAGCCCAGGGCGCGGGAACTACGAGCAGTACTTC
CASSPGRGNYEQYF
>-|TRBJ2-4|TRBV4-3|TRBD2
TGCGCCAGCGGGCTAGCGGGAGCAGGGGTAAACATTCAGTACTTC
CASGLAGAGVNIQYF